This T cell receptor beta chain was recovered during a study of T cell repertoires in cytomegalovirus infection. MiXCR was run by TCRdb on the reads, yielding one entry per CDR3 protein. The profile shows approximately 310,000 distinct CDR3 sequences, 20% to 25% of them singletons. In the case of this clonotype: Its antigen remains unknown.

The CDR3 is made up of 13 amino acids. The germline V and J ends were trimmed by 6 bases and 1 base, with 7 bases remaining between them. Germline V gives CDR1 MNHNS, CDR2 SASEGT. This rearrangement joins TRBV6-1 to TRBJ2-1, with D possibly TRBD2 on 5 matching bases. The starting material was cultured PBMCs, obtained from culture after CMV antigen stimulation. The source is a human donor in good health (CMV status not recorded). Some clones in this sample may be carry-over from other donors' samples. CDR3 sequence reads: CASRGSSYNEQFF. The CDR3 DNA follows: TGTGCCAGCAGGGGGAGTTCCTACAATGAGCAGTTCTTC.